This TCR beta chain was sequenced during a study of cytomegalovirus exposure and HLA in healthy donors. Germline lookup yields CDR1 SGHTA and CDR2 FQGNSA. The V gene lost 2 bases and the J gene lost 6 bases, with 22 bases spanning the gap. The CDR3 spans 17 residues. TCRdb's copy holds only in-frame clones and misses some; the assay was immunoSEQ multiplex PCR. The sample holds roughly 100,000 clones, about 95% seen once. The chain carries TRBV7-2 and TRBJ2-5; TRBD2 might be the D (6 bases). The source material was PBMCs. The source of this sequence is a woman under 30 in good health and CMV-seronegative. In nucleotides, the CDR3 is TGTGCCAGCAGCTTACCGGGACTGACACGGGGGAAAAAGACCCAGTACTTC. The encoded protein is CASSLPGLTRGKKTQYF.